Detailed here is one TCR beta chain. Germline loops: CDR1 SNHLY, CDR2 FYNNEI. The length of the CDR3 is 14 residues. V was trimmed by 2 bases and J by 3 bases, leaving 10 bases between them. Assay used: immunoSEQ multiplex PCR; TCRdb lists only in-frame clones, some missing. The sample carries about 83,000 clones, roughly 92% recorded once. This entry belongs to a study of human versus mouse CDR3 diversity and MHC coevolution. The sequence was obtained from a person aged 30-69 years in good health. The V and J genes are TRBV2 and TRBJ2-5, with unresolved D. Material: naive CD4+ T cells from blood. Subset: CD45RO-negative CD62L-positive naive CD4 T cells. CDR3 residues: CASSENSPKETQYF. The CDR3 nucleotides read TGTGCCAGCAGTGAAAACAGTCCAAAAGAGACCCAGTACTTC.